These 26 T cell receptor beta chains share one sample of origin, sequenced in a study of blood T cell repertoires in COVID-19. Method: immunoSEQ multiplex PCR; TCRdb's copy keeps in-frame clones and lacks some. The sample consists of some 290,000 clones, 85% to 90% of them appearing once. The source material was peripheral blood. These receptor sequences come from a woman between 25 and 40 years old with COVID-19, enrolled during active disease.

DNA of the CDR3: TGTGCCAGCAGTTCCCCTAGCGGGAGTCCTGGCAATGAGCAGTTCTTC. It translates to CASSSPSGSPGNEQFF. This chain connects TRBV6-5 to TRBJ2-1; 10 bases align to TRBD2. Germline V gene sequence: CDR1 MNHEY, CDR2 SVGAGI. V shed 4 bases and J 6 bases; nucleotides not matched to a gene: 9. CDR3 length: 16 amino acids.

Only one count was recorded for this clone. The chain joins TRBV19 to TRBJ2-5; TRBD1 might be the D (5 bases). Germline CDR1 LNHDA, CDR2 SQIVND (reference sequence). CDR3 size: 17 residues. Trimming took off 1 base at V and 2 bases at J, with 17 bases between the two ends. CDR3 nucleotides: TGTGCCAGTAGTATAGTTACAGGACCGGTGGAGCAAGAGACCCAGTACTTC. Translation: CASSIVTGPVEQETQYF.

The V and J genes are TRBV27 and TRBJ2-2; 8 bases agree with TRBD2. The CDR3 is made up of 15 amino acids. The germline gives CDR1 MNHEY, CDR2 SMNVEV (reference sequence). With V trimmed by 6 bases and J by 7 bases, 10 bases remained unmatched. The CDR3 spells CASRPSGGTLGELFF. The CDR3 DNA is TGTGCCAGCAGGCCCTCGGGAGGGACTCTCGGGGAGCTGTTTTTT.

The chain couples TRBV9 to TRBJ1-6; D not resolved. V was clipped by 0 bases and J by 8 bases, with 6 bases between them. The CDR3 is made up of 13 amino acids. CDR1 is SGDLS, CDR2 YYNGEE, per germline. Here the CDR3 DNA reads TGTGCCAGCAGCGTAGATCGGGATTCACCCCTCCACTTT. Translated: CASSVDRDSPLHF.

This chain joins TRBV11-1 and TRBJ1-1; 7 nucleotides line up with TRBD1. Germline loops: CDR1 SGHAT, CDR2 FQDESV (reference sequence). Trimming cost V 4 bases and J 0 bases; bases outside gene matches: 8. CDR3 length: 16 amino acids. The CDR3 bases are TGTGCCAGCAGCTCCCGGGACAGATTATTGAACACTGAAGCTTTCTTT. It codes for CASSSRDRLLNTEAFF.

V gene TRBV11-3 combines with J gene TRBJ2-1; a weak D match, TRBD1 (5 bases). The V gene lost 5 bases and the J gene lost 5 bases, with 19 bases spanning the gap. Germline CDR1 reads SGHNT; CDR2 reads YENEEA. This CDR3 contains 16 residues. The CDR3 here is CASSRSAGFGNNEQFF. CDR3 nucleotides: TGTGCCAGCAGCCGTAGTGCAGGGTTTGGAAACAATGAGCAGTTCTTC.

Details on this clone: Other DNA sequences in the sample encode the same CDR3. The CDR3 nucleotides are TGTGCCAGCAGTTTATCCGGGGTTCAGCCCCAGCATTTT. Translation gives CASSLSGVQPQHF. V gene TRBV12-3 or TRBV12-4 combines with J gene TRBJ1-5; the D is unclear. The germline V and J ends were trimmed by 2 bases and 6 bases, with 8 bases remaining between them. This CDR3 is 13 amino acids long.

CDR3 sequence: CASSDRAGAYGYTF. CDR3 nucleotides: TGTGCCAGCAGTGATCGAGCGGGGGCCTATGGCTACACCTTC. V is TRBV9 and J is TRBJ1-2; D might be TRBD1 (6 bases). The V end was cut by 5 bases, the J end by 4 bases, with 15 bases between. CDR1 and CDR2 (germline): SGDLS, YYNGEE. The CDR3 has 14 residues.

The V gene is TRBV3-1 (or the pseudogene TRBV3-2), the J gene TRBJ1-2, with D perhaps matching TRBD1 (6 bases). Germline values: CDR1 LGHDT, CDR2 YNNKEL (reference sequence). This CDR3 is 16 amino acids long. The V gene lost 1 base and the J gene lost 4 bases, with 16 bases spanning the gap. In nucleotides, the CDR3 is TGTGCCAGCAGCCAAGTAAGCCGGGGGGGCGGCTATGGCTACACCTTC. Amino acid sequence: CASSQVSRGGGYGYTF.

V is TRBV6-1 and J is TRBJ2-5; TRBD1 aligns across 12 bases. From germline, CDR1 is MNHNS and CDR2 SASEGT. The J segment lost 2 bases and the V segment lost 4 bases, leaving 5 bases of the junction unmatched. This CDR3 is built from 16 residues. For the CDR3, the DNA is TGTGCCAGCAGTGGTGGGACAGGGGGCTTTCAAGAGACCCAGTACTTC. Translation: CASSGGTGGFQETQYF.

The V gene is TRBV5-1, the J gene TRBJ2-7; no clear D gene. With 0 bases removed from V and 6 bases from J, the gap between germline ends came to 10 bases. The CDR3 contains 13 residues. Germline V gene data show CDR1 as SGHRS and CDR2 as YFSETQ. The CDR3, as DNA: TGCGCCAGCAGCTTGGGCGGTAGCCTCGAGCAGTACTTC. Protein sequence: CASSLGGSLEQYF. The variable domain in full, with the rest retrieved from reference TRBV5-1 and TRBJ2-7, is KAGVTQTPRYLIKTRGQQVTLSCSPISGHRSVSWYQQTPGQGLQFLFEYFSETQRNKGNFPGRFSGRQFSNSRSEMNVSTLELGDSALYLCASSLGGSLEQYFGPGTRLTVT.

This sequence joins TRBV3-1 (or the pseudogene TRBV3-2) and TRBJ2-5; TRBD1 agrees at 8 bases. The CDR3 length is 13 residues. Germline V gives CDR1 LGHDT, CDR2 YNNKEL (reference sequence). V lost 4 bases and J lost 3; bases outside the gene matches: 1. Written as DNA, the CDR3 is TGTGCCAGCAGCCTGGACAGGGAAGAGACCCAGTACTTC. Its translation is CASSLDREETQYF.

The chain uses TRBV30 and TRBJ2-7; 7 bases are a match to TRBD1. J gave up 2 bases and V 1 base, and 8 bases lay outside the gene matches. Germline loops: CDR1 GTSNPN, CDR2 SVGIG (reference sequence). The length of the CDR3 is 15 residues. In DNA, the CDR3 is TGTGCCTGGAGTGCCCCAGGACAGGATCCCTACGAGCAGTACTTC. This codes for CAWSAPGQDPYEQYF.

CDR3 nucleotide sequence: TGTGCCAGCAGCGATGCGGGTAAGGGTCAAGAGACCCAGTACTTC. Amino acid sequence: CASSDAGKGQETQYF. The V call is TRBV7-9, the J call TRBJ2-5; possible D gene TRBD2, 5 bases. Trimming took off 5 bases at V and 2 bases at J, with 15 bases between the two ends. The germline gives CDR1 SEHNR, CDR2 FQNEAQ (reference sequence). The CDR3 loop spans 15 amino acids.

This rearrangement joins TRBV5-1 to TRBJ2-1; 10 bases align to TRBD2. The junction had 3 bases not matched to a gene; V was cut back by 0 bases and J by 12 bases. CDR3 length: 13 residues. Germline-derived CDR1 and CDR2 are SGHRS and YFSETQ. The CDR3 spells CASSLAGLAVQFF. In DNA, the CDR3 is TGCGCCAGCAGCTTGGCCGGACTAGCGGTGCAGTTCTTC.

The chain recombines TRBV24-1 with TRBJ2-3; 7 bases are shared with TRBD2. This CDR3 is built from 14 residues. CDR1 is KGHDR, CDR2 SFDVKD, per germline. V shed 4 bases, J shed 4 bases, and the junction held 4 bases outside the gene matches. The CDR3 DNA reads as TGTGCCACCAGTGACCTAGCGGTGCCAGATACGCAGTATTTT. The encoded protein is CATSDLAVPDTQYF.

As concerns this clone: Compared with germline, one end of the junction differs, possibly owing to a read error. The CDR3 protein is CATSDLDSKDTQYF. In DNA form, the CDR3 reads TGTGCCACCAGTGATTTGGACAGCAAAGATACGCAGTATTTT. V gene TRBV24-1 combines with J gene TRBJ2-3; weak D call: TRBD1 (5 bases). The CDR3 is 14 residues long. Germline V gives CDR1 KGHDR, CDR2 SFDVKD.

The V gene is TRBV19, the J gene TRBJ1-1; D is ambiguous. With 8 bases removed from V and 1 base from J, the gap between germline ends came to 14 bases. CDR3 size: 14 residues. In germline, CDR1 is LNHDA, CDR2 SQIVND (reference sequence). CDR3 nucleotides: TGTGCCAGTTGTACCCGGGTGGGGAACACTGAAGCTTTCTTT. Translation: CASCTRVGNTEAFF.

The gene calls are TRBV6-5 and TRBJ1-2; D perhaps matches TRBD1 (6 bases). Trimming took off 5 bases at V and 7 bases at J, with 14 bases between the two ends. This CDR3 has 13 residues. Per germline, CDR1 MNHEY and CDR2 SVGAGI. For the CDR3, the DNA is TGTGCCAGCAGTCCAGGGGTTTTCGGTGGCTACACCTTC. It yields the protein CASSPGVFGGYTF.

This clone appeared a single time. The chain couples TRBV27 to TRBJ2-2, with 7 bases identical to TRBD1. V lost 5 bases to trimming and J lost 6 bases; unmatched junction nucleotides: 12. CDR1 and CDR2 (germline): MNHEY, SMNVEV (reference sequence). The CDR3 is 16 residues long. For the CDR3, the DNA is TGTGCCAGCAGTATCTCGGACAGGCGCCTACCCGGGGAGCTGTTTTTT. Encoded protein: CASSISDRRLPGELFF.

The rearrangement uses TRBV5-5 and TRBJ2-3; D not certain. CDR1 is SGHKS and CDR2 is YYEKEE in the germline V gene (reference sequence). This CDR3 region has 12 residues. Trimming removed 4 bases from V and 6 bases from J, with 9 bases in between. CDR3 protein: CASSPRLDTQYF. The CDR3 nucleotides read TGTGCCAGCAGCCCGAGGTTGGATACGCAGTATTTT.

The chain employs TRBV11-2 and TRBJ1-5; D gene ambiguous. Germline V gene lookup returns CDR1 SGHAT and CDR2 FQNNGV. The V gene lost 2 bases and the J gene lost 0 bases, with 5 bases spanning the gap. The CDR3 contains 14 residues. CDR3 bases: TGTGCCAGCAGCTTAAAGAGTAGCAATCAGCCCCAGCATTTT. This translates into CASSLKSSNQPQHF.

The V call is TRBV3-1 (or the pseudogene TRBV3-2), the J call TRBJ2-1; TRBD2 agrees at 9 bases. Per germline, CDR1 LGHDT and CDR2 YNNKEL (reference sequence). J was trimmed by 8 bases and V by 0 bases; bases with no gene match: 11. This CDR3 has 17 residues. The CDR3 DNA reads TGTGCCAGCAGCCAAGATGAAGGCGGGAGGGCCCGGTATGAGCAGTTCTTC. It yields the protein CASSQDEGGRARYEQFF.

The V call is TRBV5-4, the J call TRBJ2-7, with 8 positions matching TRBD1. This CDR3 spans 14 amino acids. J lost 2 bases, V lost 2 bases, and 3 bases had no gene match. Germline lookup yields CDR1 SGHNT and CDR2 YYREEE (reference sequence). The CDR3 region is CASSLGQGPYEQYF. The CDR3 region has the DNA TGTGCCAGCAGCTTAGGACAGGGACCCTACGAGCAGTACTTC.

The chain combines TRBV2 with TRBJ2-3, with TRBD2 matching over 8 bases. Trimming cost V 4 bases and J 3 bases; bases outside gene matches: 6. In germline, CDR1 is SNHLY, CDR2 FYNNEI. The CDR3 sequence is 15 residues long. The CDR3 DNA follows: TGTGCCAGCAGTGTGGCGGGAGGCGGGACAGATACGCAGTATTTT. Translated, it gives CASSVAGGGTDTQYF.

The rearrangement links TRBV5-1 to TRBJ2-7; 9 bases align to TRBD1. This CDR3 has 15 amino acids. Germline V lookup: CDR1 SGHRS, CDR2 YFSETQ. J gave up 1 base and V 2 bases, and 4 bases lay outside the gene matches. In DNA form, the CDR3 reads TGCGCCAGCAGCTTAACCGGGACAGGGTCCTACGAGCAGTACTTC. Amino acid sequence: CASSLTGTGSYEQYF. Based on the CDR3 plus reference TRBV5-1 and TRBJ2-7, the full variable domain is KAGVTQTPRYLIKTRGQQVTLSCSPISGHRSVSWYQQTPGQGLQFLFEYFSETQRNKGNFPGRFSGRQFSNSRSEMNVSTLELGDSALYLCASSLTGTGSYEQYFGPGTRLTVT.